Listed here are 9 T cell receptor beta chains from one sample, sequenced in a study of cytomegalovirus exposure and HLA in healthy donors. PCR involved 60 Vbeta and 13 Jbeta primers. TCRdb's table, derived via immunoSEQ multiplex PCR, lists solely in-frame clones and lacks some. The sample shows over 150,000 clones, around four fifths of them seen only once. The sample consisted of PBMCs. The receptors derive from a man aged 45-60 years in good health and CMV-seronegative.

V usage is TRBV5-4 and J usage is TRBJ2-2; TRBD1 matches at 7 bases. CDR1 is SGHNT, CDR2 YYREEE, per germline (reference sequence). The CDR3 loop spans 15 amino acids. With 1 base clipped from V and 2 bases from J, the junction kept 2 bases outside the gene matches. CDR3 in DNA: TGTGCCAGCAGCTTGCAGGGGGTAAACACCGGGGAGCTGTTTTTT. It yields the protein CASSLQGVNTGELFF.

J is TRBJ2-1 and V is TRBV6-4, with 8 bases identical to TRBD1. The CDR3 length is 13 residues. The V gene end was trimmed by 6 bases and the J gene end by 13 bases; junction bases not matched to a gene: 11. CDR1 is MRHNA, CDR2 SNTAGT, per germline. CDR3 sequence: CASRSPGGVGQFF. Written as DNA, the CDR3 is TGTGCCAGCAGGAGCCCAGGGGGCGTGGGACAGTTCTTC.

The chain has TRBV19 and TRBJ2-4; perhaps TRBD2 as D (5 bases). The length of the CDR3 is 14 residues. Germline loops: CDR1 LNHDA, CDR2 SQIVND (reference sequence). The V and J ends lost 3 bases and 1 base respectively, with 7 bases between them. The DNA of the CDR3 is TGTGCCAGTAGTATGACGGGGGCCAAAAACATTCAGTACTTC. It yields the protein CASSMTGAKNIQYF. Based on the CDR3 plus reference TRBV19 and TRBJ2-4, the full variable domain is DGGITQSPKYLFRKEGQNVTLSCEQNLNHDAMYWYRQDPGQGLRLIYYSQIVNDFQKGDIAEGYSVSREKKESFPLTVTSAQKNPTAFYLCASSMTGAKNIQYFGAGTRLSVL.

The genes are TRBV7-8 and TRBJ2-3; D gene unclear. CDR3 length: 13 amino acids. Germline V gene sequence: CDR1 SGHVS, CDR2 FQNEAQ. Trimming removed 1 base from V and 3 bases from J, with 5 bases in between. CDR3 protein: CASSLGVTDTQYF. DNA of the CDR3: TGTGCCAGCAGCTTAGGAGTGACAGATACGCAGTATTTT.

This chain links TRBV18 with TRBJ1-1; unclear D gene. V dropped 6 bases and J dropped 2 bases, with 4 bases sitting between them. This CDR3 comprises 11 residues. Germline V gene lookup returns CDR1 KGHSH and CDR2 LQKENI. CDR3 nucleotide sequence: TGTGCCAGCTCTTCAAACACTGAAGCTTTCTTT. Residues: CASSSNTEAFF.

This clone occurred a few times. The rearrangement joins TRBV7-6 to TRBJ1-6, with D maybe TRBD1 (6 bases). Germline CDR1 and CDR2: SGHVS and FNYEAQ. This CDR3 is built from 17 residues. V was pared by 5 bases and J by 2 bases, with 16 bases between. The CDR3 DNA reads as TGTGCCAGCAGCCAAAAAACAGGGCCAACCTATAATTCACCCCTCCACTTT. Its translation: CASSQKTGPTYNSPLHF.

This clone occurred a few times. This chain links TRBV12-2 with TRBJ2-7; TRBD2 is taken as the D call from the table, unchecked against the DNA. TRBV12-2 is marked as a pseudogene. The CDR3 loop spans 9 amino acids. CDR3 DNA: TGTGCAAGTCCCGGTAGGCAGTACTTC. As protein: CASPGRQYF.

In its sample, this clone was seen a few times. This sequence joins TRBV6-6 and TRBJ2-1; 9 nucleotides agree with TRBD1. The CDR3 loop spans 11 amino acids. Trimming cost V 5 bases and J 16 bases; bases outside gene matches: 6. The germline gives CDR1 MNHNY, CDR2 SVGAGI (reference sequence). The CDR3 is CASSRDRVGFF. CDR3 coding DNA: TGTGCCAGCAGTAGGGACAGGGTTGGTTTCTTC.

J is TRBJ2-5 and V is TRBV19; 9 bases match TRBD2. The CDR3 is 17 residues long. Trimming removed 5 bases from V and 2 bases from J; junction bases left unmatched: 12. Germline V CDR1 and CDR2: LNHDA, SQIVND (reference sequence). The CDR3 sequence is CASSHPWGGGEQETQYF. CDR3 bases: TGTGCCAGTAGTCACCCCTGGGGCGGGGGGGAGCAAGAGACCCAGTACTTC.